This paragraph reports one T cell receptor (beta chain). The entry originates in a study of blood T cell repertoires in COVID-19. Germline CDR1 and CDR2: KGHDR and SFDVKD. V dropped 2 bases and J dropped 6 bases, with 16 bases sitting between them. The CDR3 totals 16 residues. Assay: immunoSEQ multiplex PCR; the TCRdb copy retains only in-frame clones and omits some. The sample carries about 380,000 clones, more than 70% recorded once. The chain joins TRBV24-1 to TRBJ1-5, with D maybe TRBD1 (5 bases). The clonotype was recovered from a man aged 40-50 years with acute or convalescent COVID-19. Material: peripheral blood. The CDR3 nucleotides are TGTGCCACCAGTGATTGCGGGGGGAAAAGGTGTCAGCCCCAGCATTTT. It specifies CATSDCGGKRCQPQHF.